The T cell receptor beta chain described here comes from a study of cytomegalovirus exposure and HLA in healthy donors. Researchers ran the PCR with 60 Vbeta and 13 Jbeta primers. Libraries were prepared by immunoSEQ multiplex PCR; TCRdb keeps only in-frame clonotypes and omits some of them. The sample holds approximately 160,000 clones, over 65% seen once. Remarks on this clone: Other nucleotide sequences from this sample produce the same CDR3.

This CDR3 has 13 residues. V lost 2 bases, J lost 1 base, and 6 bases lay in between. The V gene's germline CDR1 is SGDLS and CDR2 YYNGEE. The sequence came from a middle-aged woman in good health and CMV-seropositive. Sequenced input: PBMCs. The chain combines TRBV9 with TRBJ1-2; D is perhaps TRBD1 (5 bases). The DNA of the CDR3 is TGTGCCAGCAGCGTGCAGGGTAACTATGGCTACACCTTC. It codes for CASSVQGNYGYTF.